These T cell receptor beta chains were read from a single sample in a study of T cells in localized non-small cell lung cancer. This table comes from immunoSEQ multiplex PCR, and its TCRdb copy is limited to in-frame clones, with some not included. The sample consists of 100,000 to 150,000 clones, approximately 88% of them appearing once. The source was peripheral blood, collected before any cancer treatment. The receptor source for this set is a female donor over 55 with stage I lung adenocarcinoma. The CDR3 runs from the conserved cysteine through the conserved F or W. The D gene is left open where the match is weak. Not every row has a clone size; where given, it reads once, few, many or a size class.

CDR3 protein | CDR3 DNA | D gene | V gene | clone size | J gene
CASSHSGRSSTDTQYF | TGTGCCAGCAGTCATAGCGGGAGGTCTAGCACAGATACGCAGTATTTT | TRBD2 | TRBV27 | NA | TRBJ2-3
CASSHRGEETQYF | TGTGCCAGCAGCCACAGGGGCGAAGAGACCCAGTACTTC | TRBD1 | TRBV7-9 | NA | TRBJ2-5
CASSFTGPPIEQYF | TGTGCCAGCTCTTTTACCGGGCCACCGATAGAGCAGTACTTC | NA | TRBV18 | NA | TRBJ2-7
CASSLAGTGGIFGQPQHF | TGTGCCAGCAGCTTGGCCGGGACAGGGGGTATCTTTGGTCAGCCCCAGCATTTT | TRBD1 | TRBV5-6 | NA | TRBJ1-5
CASSPRAWENNEQFF | TGTGCCAGCAGCCCCCGGGCGTGGGAAAACAATGAGCAGTTCTTC | NA | TRBV6-5 | NA | TRBJ2-1
CASSTTAEAFF | TGTGCCAGCAGTACCACGGCTGAAGCTTTCTTT | NA | TRBV2 | NA | TRBJ1-1
CASSWTYKETQYF | TGCGCCAGCAGCTGGACTTATAAAGAGACCCAGTACTTC | NA | TRBV5-1 | NA | TRBJ2-5
CASKSFNEKLFF | TGTGCCAGCAAATCTTTTAATGAAAAACTGTTTTTT | NA | TRBV6-5 | NA | TRBJ1-4
CASSYKRDNYGYTF | TGTGCCAGCAGTTACAAGCGGGATAACTATGGCTACACCTTC | NA | TRBV6-7 | NA | TRBJ1-2
CASSALSGGRTDTQYF | TGTGCCAGCAGTGCTTTATCGGGGGGCAGAACAGATACGCAGTATTTT | NA | TRBV6-1 | NA | TRBJ2-3
CAHGLRGAETQYF | TGTGCCCACGGGTTACGGGGCGCGGAGACCCAGTACTTC | NA | TRBV5-4 | NA | TRBJ2-5
CASSTENTGELFF | TGTGCCAGCTCGACCGAAAACACCGGGGAGCTGTTTTTT | NA | TRBV2 | NA | TRBJ2-2
CASSRTTGEMWGYTF | TGTGCCAGCAGCCGTACTACCGGGGAAATGTGGGGCTACACCTTC | NA | TRBV7-8 | NA | TRBJ1-2
CSELAGSTDTQYF | TGCAGCGAACTAGCGGGAAGCACAGATACGCAGTATTTT | TRBD2 | TRBV29-1 | NA | TRBJ2-3
CASSRRQGDIGNQPQHF | TGTGCCAGCAGCAGGCGACAGGGGGATATTGGCAATCAGCCCCAGCATTTT | TRBD1 | TRBV5-5 | NA | TRBJ1-5
CASSPPASHEQFF | TGTGCCAGCAGCCCACCGGCGAGCCATGAGCAGTTCTTC | NA | TRBV7-8 | NA | TRBJ2-1
CASSVQSGTRGTTDTQYF | TGTGCCAGCAGCGTTCAGTCCGGGACTAGGGGAACCACAGATACGCAGTATTTT | TRBD2 | TRBV9 | NA | TRBJ2-3
CATKRDREYNEQFF | TGTGCCACTAAAAGGGACAGAGAATACAATGAGCAGTTCTTC | TRBD1 | TRBV7-6 | NA | TRBJ2-1
CASGTATSYGYTF | TGTGCCAGCGGGACAGCCACTTCCTATGGCTACACCTTC | TRBD1 | TRBV28 | NA | TRBJ1-2
CASSGLNTGELFF | TGTGCCAGCAGCGGACTGAACACCGGGGAGCTGTTTTTT | NA | TRBV27 | NA | TRBJ2-2
CASSLAHYNEQFF | TGTGCCAGCAGCTTAGCACATTACAATGAGCAGTTCTTC | NA | TRBV11-2 | NA | TRBJ2-1
CASSFNGVNTGELFF | TGCGCCAGCAGCTTTAACGGGGTGAACACCGGGGAGCTGTTTTTT | NA | TRBV5-1 | NA | TRBJ2-2
CATSRGQVNSDTGELFF | TGTGCCACCAGCCGGGGACAGGTGAATTCGGACACCGGGGAGCTGTTTTTT | TRBD1 | TRBV15 | NA | TRBJ2-2
CSVAVRNTGELFF | TGCAGCGTTGCAGTCAGGAACACCGGGGAGCTGTTTTTT | NA | TRBV29-1 | NA | TRBJ2-2
CASSLVGGIYNEQFF | TGCGCCAGCAGCTTGGTGGGGGGGATTTACAATGAGCAGTTCTTC | TRBD2 | TRBV5-1 | NA | TRBJ2-1
CASSNNEQYF | TGTGCCAGCAGCAATAACGAGCAGTACTTC | NA | TRBV21-1 | NA | TRBJ2-7
CASSIDTTVHGYTF | TGTGCCAGTAGTATAGACACGACGGTGCATGGCTACACCTTC | NA | TRBV19 | NA | TRBJ1-2
CASSLARSGANVLTF | TGTGCCAGCAGCTTAGCTAGGTCTGGGGCCAACGTCCTGACTTTC | NA | TRBV11-2 | NA | TRBJ2-6
CASGTGGIRLGGYTF | TGTGCCAGCGGGACAGGGGGAATTAGGCTCGGTGGCTACACCTTC | TRBD1 | TRBV27 | NA | TRBJ1-2
CASTTRGPSSYNEQFF | TGTGCCAGCACAACCCGAGGTCCTAGCTCCTACAATGAGCAGTTCTTC | NA | TRBV6-6 | NA | TRBJ2-1
CASSRRSGTSYNEQFF | TGTGCCAGCAGTCGGCGGAGCGGCACTTCCTACAATGAGCAGTTCTTC | NA | TRBV27 | NA | TRBJ2-1
CASRGRTGELFF | TGTGCCAGTCGGGGGCGCACCGGGGAGCTGTTTTTT | NA | TRBV19 | NA | TRBJ2-2
CASSPGPRGVYEQYF | TGTGCCAGCTCCCCGGGCCCCAGGGGGGTCTACGAGCAGTACTTC | NA | TRBV18 | NA | TRBJ2-7
CASRGTGGEGYTF | TGTGCCAGCAGAGGGACAGGGGGTGAGGGCTACACCTTC | TRBD1 | TRBV28 | NA | TRBJ1-2
CASSYFRNSNQPQHF | TGTGCCAGCAGTTACTTCAGAAATAGCAATCAGCCCCAGCATTTT | NA | TRBV6-5 | NA | TRBJ1-5
CASSESPGTPYNEQFF | TGCGCCAGCAGTGAGAGCCCCGGGACACCCTACAATGAGCAGTTCTTC | NA | TRBV10-1 | NA | TRBJ2-1
CASVPGDTEAFF | TGTGCCAGCGTCCCAGGGGATACTGAAGCTTTCTTT | NA | TRBV2 | NA | TRBJ1-1
CAWRLAGEETQYF | TGTGCCTGGCGACTAGCGGGAGAAGAGACCCAGTACTTC | TRBD2 | TRBV30 | NA | TRBJ2-5
CASSVAALETQYF | TGTGCCAGCAGCGTAGCAGCCTTAGAGACCCAGTACTTC | NA | TRBV9 | NA | TRBJ2-5
CASSLIQMNTEAFF | TGTGCCAGCAGTTTAATACAAATGAACACTGAAGCTTTCTTT | NA | TRBV28 | NA | TRBJ1-1
CASNVRWERYEQYF | TGTGCCAGCAACGTTAGATGGGAGAGGTACGAGCAGTACTTC | NA | TRBV6-6 | NA | TRBJ2-7
CASSSPGPNNNEQFF | TGTGCCAGCAGTTCTCCTGGGCCGAACAACAATGAGCAGTTCTTC | NA | TRBV25-1 | NA | TRBJ2-1
CASNILKGGGEKLFF | TGTGCCAGCAATATTTTGAAAGGGGGGGGTGAAAAACTGTTTTTT | NA | TRBV28 | NA | TRBJ1-4
CASSPEQFF | TGTGCCAGCAGCCCTGAGCAGTTCTTC | NA | TRBV7-3 | NA | TRBJ2-1
CASSLGVAPSTDTQYF | TGCGCCAGCAGCTTGGGGGTAGCTCCTAGCACAGATACGCAGTATTTT | NA | TRBV5-1 | once | TRBJ2-3
CASGQIRGAINEQFF | TGTGCCAGCGGCCAGATCAGGGGCGCGATCAATGAGCAGTTCTTC | NA | TRBV11-2 | NA | TRBJ2-1
CASSLGGQGQETQYF | TGTGCCAGCAGCTTGGGCGGACAGGGCCAAGAGACCCAGTACTTC | TRBD1 | TRBV7-6 | NA | TRBJ2-5
CAWSVGVSVWDTQYF | TGTGCCTGGAGTGTGGGGGTGTCCGTTTGGGATACGCAGTATTTT | NA | TRBV30 | NA | TRBJ2-3
CASSRPRQVRSYEQYF | TGTGCCAGCAGCCGCCCCCGACAGGTACGCTCCTACGAGCAGTACTTC | NA | TRBV28 | NA | TRBJ2-7
CAWSRLAESTDTQYF | TGTGCCTGGAGTCGCCTAGCAGAAAGCACAGATACGCAGTATTTT | NA | TRBV30 | few | TRBJ2-3
CASSLQGTGELFF | TGTGCCAGCAGCCTACAGGGGACCGGGGAGCTGTTTTTT | TRBD1 | TRBV9 | NA | TRBJ2-2
CASSFSTGIIGNQPQHF | TGTGCCAGCAGCTTTTCGACAGGGATTATCGGCAATCAGCCCCAGCATTTT | TRBD1 | TRBV7-9 | NA | TRBJ1-5
CASSLRGGRPDYGYTF | TGTGCCAGCAGCCTCCGGGGAGGACGCCCCGACTATGGCTACACCTTC | NA | TRBV7-8 | NA | TRBJ1-2
CASCRTSGFYEQYF | TGTGCCAGCTGTAGGACTAGCGGGTTCTACGAGCAGTACTTC | TRBD2 | TRBV6-5 | NA | TRBJ2-7
CASSYNNEQFF | TGTGCCAGCAGTTACAACAATGAGCAGTTCTTC | NA | TRBV6-5 | NA | TRBJ2-1
CASSAQVWRNTEAFF | TGTGCCAGCAGTGCCCAGGTATGGAGGAACACTGAAGCTTTCTTT | NA | TRBV28 | NA | TRBJ1-1
CSVRFQGRYGYTF | TGCAGCGTTAGGTTTCAGGGGCGGTATGGCTACACCTTC | NA | TRBV29-1 | NA | TRBJ1-2
CASSPTAINEQFF | TGTGCCAGCTCACCAACAGCCATCAATGAGCAGTTCTTC | NA | TRBV18 | NA | TRBJ2-1
CASSKGLADPLEQYF | TGTGCCAGCAGCAAAGGTTTAGCGGACCCTTTGGAGCAGTACTTC | NA | TRBV7-6 | NA | TRBJ2-7
CASSRLSYEQYF | TGTGCCAGCAGTCGACTGAGCTACGAGCAGTACTTC | NA | TRBV5-6 | NA | TRBJ2-7